This T cell receptor beta chain was recorded in a study of T cells in tumors and immune-related adverse events. The V end lost 4 bases, the J end lost 3 bases, and 12 bases lay between the germline ends. The CDR3 runs to 15 residues. The germline V gene has CDR1 MGHRA and CDR2 YSYEKL. Method: immunoSEQ multiplex PCR; TCRdb's copy keeps in-frame clones and lacks some. In the table there are fewer than 25,000 clones, 90% to 95% of which are singletons. This chain links TRBV4-1 with TRBJ2-2; D perhaps matches TRBD2 (6 bases). The sample in question was lymph node tissue, obtained from a patient treated with anti-PD-1 therapy. This receptor was obtained from a female donor with metastatic renal cell carcinoma. Here the CDR3 reads CASSRGLEHTGELFF. The CDR3 region has the DNA TGCGCCAGCAGCCGGGGACTTGAGCACACCGGGGAGCTGTTTTTT.